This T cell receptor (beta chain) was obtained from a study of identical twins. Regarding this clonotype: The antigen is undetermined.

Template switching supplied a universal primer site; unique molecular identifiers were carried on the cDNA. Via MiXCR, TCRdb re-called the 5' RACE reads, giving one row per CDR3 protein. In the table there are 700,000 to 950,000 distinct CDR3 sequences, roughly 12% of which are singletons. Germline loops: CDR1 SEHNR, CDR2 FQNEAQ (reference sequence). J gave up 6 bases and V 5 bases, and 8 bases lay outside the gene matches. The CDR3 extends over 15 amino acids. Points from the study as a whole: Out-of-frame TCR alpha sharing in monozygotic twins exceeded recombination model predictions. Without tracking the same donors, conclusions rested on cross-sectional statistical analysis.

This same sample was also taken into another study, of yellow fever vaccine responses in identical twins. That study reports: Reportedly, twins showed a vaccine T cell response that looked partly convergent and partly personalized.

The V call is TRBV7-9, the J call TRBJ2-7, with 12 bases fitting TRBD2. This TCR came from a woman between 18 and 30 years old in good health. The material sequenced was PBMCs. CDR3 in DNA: TGTGCCAGCAGCCCCGGTGGACTAGCGGGGTCCGAGCAGTACTTC. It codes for CASSPGGLAGSEQYF. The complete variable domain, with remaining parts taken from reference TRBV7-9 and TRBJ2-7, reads DTGVSQNPRHKITKRGQNVTFRCDPISEHNRLYWYRQTLGQGPEFLTYFQNEAQLEKSRLLSDRFSAERPKGSFSTLEIQRTEQGDSAMYLCASSPGGLAGSEQYFGPGTRLTVT.